This T cell receptor beta chain was documented in a study of T cells in Graves' hyperthyroidism and ophthalmopathy. TCR beta CDR3 regions were amplified from RNA. HTBI primers drove first-round RT-PCR of the TCR CDR3. TCRdb fed the multiplex PCR reads into MiXCR, producing one record per CDR3 protein. The sample includes around 200,000 distinct CDR3 sequences, approximately 20% seen only once; the top ten take 44%. The V gene lost 2 bases and the J gene lost 7 bases, with 9 bases spanning the gap. In germline, CDR1 is GTSNPN, CDR2 SVGIG (reference sequence). CDR3 length: 12 residues. The sample holds many counts of this clonotype. Out of over 9 ml of fresh peripheral blood came the PBMCs.

This receptor was identified in a middle-aged man with Graves' hyperthyroidism. The chain joins TRBV30 to TRBJ1-3; D unresolved. Sequencing was performed on blood. CDR3 sequence (DNA): TGTGCCTGGAGTCTCCCACGGAACACCATATATTTT. Protein sequence: CAWSLPRNTIYF.